The source of this TCR beta chain is a study of graft-versus-host responses after intestinal transplantation. Background on the study: Transplantation in recipients was multivisceral, liver-intestinal, or isolated intestinal. Every transplant recipient was induced with anti-thymocyte globulin, then maintained on tacrolimus and steroids for roughly 3 years.

Germline V gene lookup returns CDR1 SGDLS and CDR2 YYNGEE. The CDR3 runs 17 residues. The trim removed 0 bases at V and 9 bases at J, leaving 10 bases unmatched. Turning to this clone: Its cognate antigen is unknown.

This table comes from immunoSEQ multiplex PCR, and its TCRdb copy is limited to in-frame clones, with some not included. The repertoire holds 90,000 to 130,000 clones, with just over 90% as singletons. The study, taken as a whole, reports: Patients who carried graft-donor T cell macrochimerism also had high graft-versus-host to host-versus-graft clonal ratios in their allografts.

The chain links TRBV9 to TRBJ2-1; 12 bases agree with TRBD1. The sequences come from unstimulated CD8+ T cells sorted from spleen or lymph node cells, collected before intestinal transplant. The sequence was collected from a human donor who received an intestinal transplant. Here the CDR3 reads CASSVVSRGQGAGEQFF. The CDR3, as DNA: TGTGCCAGCAGCGTAGTATCCCGGGGACAGGGGGCGGGTGAGCAGTTCTTC.